Below, one T cell receptor beta chain is given with its context. Its antigen is not yet known. Base quality data are lacking; no much larger clone is found one base away. This entry belongs to a study of blood T cell repertoires in COVID-19 (dated by TCRdb to 2020 to 2021). With respect to the entire study: Collaborator samples came from the United States, Italy and Spain and covered acute and convalescent phases of COVID-19. The samples were drawn from the first 160 participants of the ongoing ImmuneRACE study and from 1,254 subjects provided by 6 global collaborators. Subjects who had been exposed to COVID-19, were actively infected with it, or had recovered from it provided the deeply sampled blood TCRbeta repertoires that made up the dataset. The repertoires were released in a freely available public database intended as a resource for research on the immune response to SARS-CoV-2. Sample metadata almost always included a de-identified subject ID, COVID-19 status, age in years and sex. The prospective study material was composed of cDNA or gDNA derived from T cells, B-cell-depleted T cells, or PBMCs. Where available, HLA class I and class II types were obtained from metadata supplied by the sample provider rather than from assay-based typing. General findings and caveats noted by the study authors: Clinical and demographic metadata were provided uncurated, with the amount varying by source and participant.

TCRbeta CDR3 regions were amplified from genomic DNA by means of the immunoSEQ Assay, a bias-controlled multiplex PCR. Per the original workflow: The number of nucleated cells in each sample was estimated from the amplification of reference gene primers within the assay. To quantify the absolute abundance of each unique TCRbeta CDR3 rearrangement, sequence reads were collapsed and filtered. For each sample, productive Simpson clonality was calculated as the square root of Simpson's diversity index over productive rearrangements. TCRdb mirrors the immuneACCESS table, restricted to in-frame sequences. Some clones are absent from its copies; in checked studies, under half trace to an unresolved V gene, and the reason for the others is unknown. The D gene and trimming were derived from the DNA, and the V and J assignments and clone size from that table. In this sample the table shows roughly 300,000 clones, approximately 91% of which occur a single time. The ten largest clones capture under 3% of the sample.

Participants in the prospective study were enrolled through a virtual design, were aged about 18 to 90 years, and lived in roughly 24 United States geographic areas. To assign participants to cohorts, the prospective study relied on clinical history that participants themselves reported in a screening survey and a study questionnaire. In the prospective study, mobile phlebotomists collected whole blood, serum and a nasopharyngeal or oropharyngeal swab from each participant. Participants in the prospective study had the option to provide additional blood draws and questionnaires over a roughly 2-month period. Prospective study blood samples were shipped either frozen or at room temperature before DNA extraction. The germline V gene encodes CDR1 SGHTA and CDR2 FQGNSA. The V end gives up 2 bases and the J end 2 bases, leaving 9 bases in the junction not matched to a gene. The CDR3 covers 19 residues, taking in both the cysteine and the phenylalanine. Solely the CDR3 DNA is kept, with 57 bases framed from the first base.

The sample was PBMCs or T cells enriched from blood (not recorded which). The sequence was collected from a woman aged 40 to 49 with acute COVID-19. The chain employs TRBV7-2 and TRBJ2-3, and 14 junctional nucleotides match TRBD2. The CDR3: CASSLLGLAGGSVTDTQYF. The DNA sequence is TGTGCCAGCAGCTTACTCGGACTAGCGGGAGGTTCGGTCACAGATACGCAGTATTTT.